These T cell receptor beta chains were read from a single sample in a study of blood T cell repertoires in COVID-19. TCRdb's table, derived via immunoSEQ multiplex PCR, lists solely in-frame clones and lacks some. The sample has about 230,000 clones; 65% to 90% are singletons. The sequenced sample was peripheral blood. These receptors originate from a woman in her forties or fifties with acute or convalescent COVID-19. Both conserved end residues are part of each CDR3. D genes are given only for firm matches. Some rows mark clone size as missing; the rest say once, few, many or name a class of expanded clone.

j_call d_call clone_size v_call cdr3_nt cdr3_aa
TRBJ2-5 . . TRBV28 TGTGCCAGCAGTTTGGGCAGGCTAGAGACCCAGTACTTC CASSLGRLETQYF
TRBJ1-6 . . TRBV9 TGTGCCAGCAGCGTAGCCCTCGGACTTAATTCACCCCTCCACTTT CASSVALGLNSPLHF
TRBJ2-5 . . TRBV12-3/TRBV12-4 TGTGCCAGCAGCCTTTCACCGAGAGAGACCCAGTACTTC CASSLSPRETQYF
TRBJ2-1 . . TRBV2 TGTGCCAGCAACTATGGCAATGAGCAGTTCTTC CASNYGNEQFF
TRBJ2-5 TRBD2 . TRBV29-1 TGCAGCGTTTCGTCTAGCGGGGGGGAGACCCAGTACTTC CSVSSSGGETQYF
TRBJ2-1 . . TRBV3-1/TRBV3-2 TGTGCCAGCAGCCCGGGAGTCAATGAGCAGTTCTTC CASSPGVNEQFF
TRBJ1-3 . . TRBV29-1 TGCAGCGTTGTCATTGGAAGGGGGTCTGGAAACACCATATATTTT CSVVIGRGSGNTIYF
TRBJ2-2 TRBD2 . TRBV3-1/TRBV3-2 TGTGCCAGCAGCCTTGGGACTAGCGGGAGGATCGGGGAGCTGTTTTTT CASSLGTSGRIGELFF
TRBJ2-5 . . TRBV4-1 TGCGCCAGCAGCCAAGCGACAGTAAGTCAGGAGACCCAGTACTTC CASSQATVSQETQYF
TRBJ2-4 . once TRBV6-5 TGTGCCAGCAGTTACGCTGGGCCGGGATACATTCAGTACTTC CASSYAGPGYIQYF
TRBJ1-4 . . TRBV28 TGTGCCAGCAGTCTTATCAAACCAGGGTTTGAAAAACTGTTTTTT CASSLIKPGFEKLFF
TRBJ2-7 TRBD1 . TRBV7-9 TGTGCCAGCAGCTTCAGGACAGGGGGTAGTTCACCCGACTACGAGCAGTACTTC CASSFRTGGSSPDYEQYF
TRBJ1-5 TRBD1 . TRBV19 TGTGCCAGTAGTATATCGGGACAGAGAAATCAGCCCCAGCATTTT CASSISGQRNQPQHF
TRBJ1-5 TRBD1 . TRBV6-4 TGTGCCAGCAGTGATTACGACAGGGGGAACAGCAATCAGCCCCAGCATTTT CASSDYDRGNSNQPQHF
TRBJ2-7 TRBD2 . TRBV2 TGTGCCAGCAGTGAAGATTTAGCGGGAAGGGCCTACGAGCAGTACTTC CASSEDLAGRAYEQYF
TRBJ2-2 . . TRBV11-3 TGTGCCAGCAGCTTTTGGTCTGTCGGGACCGGGGAGCTGTTTTTT CASSFWSVGTGELFF
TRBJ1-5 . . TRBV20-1 TGCAGTGCTAGTAACCGAGGGAATCAGCCCCAGCATTTT CSASNRGNQPQHF
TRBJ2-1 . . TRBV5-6 TGTGCCAGCAGCTTATATACAAGATACAATGAGCAGTTCTTC CASSLYTRYNEQFF
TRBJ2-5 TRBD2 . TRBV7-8 TGTGCCAGCAGCTTAGCAGCGGGGAGATCCCAAGAGACCCAGTACTTC CASSLAAGRSQETQYF
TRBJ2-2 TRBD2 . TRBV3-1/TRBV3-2 TGTGCCAGCAGCCAGGCCGGACTAGCGGGGGGCAGGAACACCGGGGAGCTGTTTTTT CASSQAGLAGGRNTGELFF
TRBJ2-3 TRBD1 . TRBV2 TGTGCCAGCAGCCCCGACAGGGGGCTAGCAGATACGCAGTATTTT CASSPDRGLADTQYF
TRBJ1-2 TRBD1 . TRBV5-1 TGCGCCAGCAGCATAGACAGGGGTTCTTTCGGCTACACCTTC CASSIDRGSFGYTF
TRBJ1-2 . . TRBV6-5 TGTGCCAGCAGACTCCAAGCGGGGCCCTATGGCTACACCTTC CASRLQAGPYGYTF
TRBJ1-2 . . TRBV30 TGTGCCTGGAGCGCCCACTCCAGGTTTATCTATGGCTACACCTTC CAWSAHSRFIYGYTF
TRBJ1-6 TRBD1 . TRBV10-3 TGTGCCATCAGCTCCGGACAGGGTCTAGGTTCACCCCTCCACTTT CAISSGQGLGSPLHF
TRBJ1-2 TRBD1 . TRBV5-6 TGTGCCAGCAGCGGAACCGGGACAGGCTATGGCTACACCTTC CASSGTGTGYGYTF
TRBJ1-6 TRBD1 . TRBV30 TGTGCCTGGAGGGACAGGGATATGTCACCCCTCCACTTT CAWRDRDMSPLHF
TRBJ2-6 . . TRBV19 TGTGCCAGTAGTAACAATGGGGCCAACGTCCTGACTTTC CASSNNGANVLTF
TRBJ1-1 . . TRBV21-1 TGTGCCAGCAGCAAAGAGGAGGGGATGGGCACTGAAGCTTTCTTT CASSKEEGMGTEAFF
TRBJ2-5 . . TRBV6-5 TGTGCCAGCAGCGACCAAGAGACCCAGTACTTC CASSDQETQYF
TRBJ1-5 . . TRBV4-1 TGCGCCAGCAGCCGGGAGGGGAAAAATAGCAATCAGCCCCAGCATTTT CASSREGKNSNQPQHF
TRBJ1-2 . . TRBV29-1 TGCAGCGTTGAAGGGGGGCCAGGATATGGCTACACCTTC CSVEGGPGYGYTF
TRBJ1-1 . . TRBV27 TGTGCCAGCAGTTGGGAGGGGGGTTACACTGAAGCTTTCTTT CASSWEGGYTEAFF
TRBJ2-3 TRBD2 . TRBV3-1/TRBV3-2 TGTGCCAGCAGCCAGAGCGGGAGGGCCGTCGGCACAGATACGCAGTATTTT CASSQSGRAVGTDTQYF
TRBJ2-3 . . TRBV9 TGTGCCAGCAGCCGAGTCAGGCAGGACACAGATACGCAGTATTTT CASSRVRQDTDTQYF
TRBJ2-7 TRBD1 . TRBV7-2 TGTGCCAGCAGCATTACAGGGGACGTTCCCTACGAGCAGTACTTC CASSITGDVPYEQYF
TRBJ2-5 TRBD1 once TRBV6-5 TGTGCCAGCAGTATACAAAGGGACAGTTCTTGGACCCAGTACTTC CASSIQRDSSWTQYF
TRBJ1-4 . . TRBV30 TGTGCCTGGAAACGGAGTGAAAAACTGTTTTTT CAWKRSEKLFF
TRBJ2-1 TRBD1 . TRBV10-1 TGCGCCAGCAGCTCAGGGGGAAAGCCGAATGAGCAGTTCTTC CASSSGGKPNEQFF
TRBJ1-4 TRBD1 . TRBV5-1 TGCGCCAGCAGCTTGGGGACAGGGATTGTCGGTGAAAAACTGTTTTTT CASSLGTGIVGEKLFF
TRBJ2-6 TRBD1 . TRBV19 TGTGCCAGTAGGACGGTTGTGGGGACAGGGGCCCTGAGTTCTGGGGCCAACGTCCTGACTTTC CASRTVVGTGALSSGANVLTF
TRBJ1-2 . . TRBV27 TGTGCCAGCAGCTACGGAGTGGGCTATGGCTACACCTTC CASSYGVGYGYTF
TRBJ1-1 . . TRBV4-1 TGCGCCAGCAGCCAAGAGGGAGGAATGAACACTGAAGCTTTCTTT CASSQEGGMNTEAFF
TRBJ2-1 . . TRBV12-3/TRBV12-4 TGTGCCAGCATCATTAGAGGCTACAATGAGCAGTTCTTC CASIIRGYNEQFF
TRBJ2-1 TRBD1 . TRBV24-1 TGTGCCACCAGTGATTTGCGACCCTGGACAGGGGAAAATGAGCAGTTCTTC CATSDLRPWTGENEQFF
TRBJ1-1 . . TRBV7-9 TGTGCCAGCAGCTTAGGGACAGTAGCTCTTATGAACACTGAAGCTTTCTTT CASSLGTVALMNTEAFF
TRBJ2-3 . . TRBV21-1 TGTGCCAGCAGCAAAGGACTAGCGGAGGGGGGTTTCGGCACAGATACGCAGTATTTT CASSKGLAEGGFGTDTQYF
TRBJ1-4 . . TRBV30 TGTGCCTGGAGTACCGAATCGGGGGCTAATGAAAAACTGTTTTTT CAWSTESGANEKLFF
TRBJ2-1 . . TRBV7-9 TGTGCCACAGCGGGTGAGCAGTTCTTC CATAGEQFF
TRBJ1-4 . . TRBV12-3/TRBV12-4 TGTGCCAGCAGTGCCAGGGCTGAAAAACTGTTTTTT CASSARAEKLFF
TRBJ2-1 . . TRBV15 TGTGCCACCAGCAGAGCTATTGACGCGGGATCGTTCAACAATGAGCAGTTCTTC CATSRAIDAGSFNNEQFF
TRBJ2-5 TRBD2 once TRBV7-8 TGTGCCAGCAGCATACTAGCGGCTCAAGAGACCCAGTACTTC CASSILAAQETQYF
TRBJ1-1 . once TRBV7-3 TGTGCCAGCAGCTCCCTTGACACCCATGAAGCTTTCTTT CASSSLDTHEAFF
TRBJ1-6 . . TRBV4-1 TGCGCCAGCAGCCCGGTCAATTCACCCCTCCACTTT CASSPVNSPLHF
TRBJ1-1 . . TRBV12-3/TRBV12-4 TGTGCCACCGAAAGAGGAAGAGCTTTCTTT CATERGRAFF
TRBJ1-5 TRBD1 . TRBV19 TGTGCCAGTAGTATACGGGGACAGGGCAGGGGTCAGCCCCAGCATTTT CASSIRGQGRGQPQHF
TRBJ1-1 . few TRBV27 TGTGCCAGCAGTTTAAGAGGAGGGACTGAAGCTTTCTTT CASSLRGGTEAFF
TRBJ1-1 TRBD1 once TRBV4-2 TGTGCCAGCAGTTTGCCCCGGGGACAGGGCTCCACTGAAGCTTTCTTT CASSLPRGQGSTEAFF
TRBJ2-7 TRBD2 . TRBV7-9 TGTGCCAGCAGCACCCGGGGACTAGCGGGACGTCCACGCGAGCAGTACTTC CASSTRGLAGRPREQYF
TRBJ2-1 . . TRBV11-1 TGTGCCAGCAGCGCAAACAGGGTCGATGAGCAGTTCTTC CASSANRVDEQFF